This entry lists 25 T cell receptor beta chains sequenced from one sample in a study of Graves' ophthalmopathy and Graves' hyperthyroidism. RNA transcripts served as template for amplifying TCR beta CDR3 sequences. The library came from an HTBI-primed first-round RT-PCR and a second-round multiplex PCR. From the multiplex PCR reads, TCRdb called clonotypes with MiXCR, one entry per CDR3 protein. The data show some 210,000 distinct CDR3 sequences, with just under 30% seen just once and around 9.8% held by the top ten. Material: peripheral blood. These receptors were obtained from a man in his fifties with Graves' ophthalmopathy.

This clonotype was picked up many times. The chain combines TRBV28 with TRBJ2-5; D unclear. This CDR3 contains 11 residues. CDR1 is MDHEN and CDR2 is SYDVKM in the germline V gene. Trimming stripped 6 bases from V and 1 base from J, with 3 bases between. In nucleotides, the CDR3 is TGTGCCAGCAGGCGCCAAGAGACCCAGTACTTC. This encodes CASRRQETQYF.

Many counts were recorded for this clonotype. The gene calls are TRBV20-1 and TRBJ2-2, with 7 nucleotides matching TRBD2. The CDR3 runs 13 residues. CDR1 and CDR2 (germline): DFQATT, SNEGSKA (reference sequence). J lost 5 bases, V lost 6 bases, and 6 bases had no gene match. CDR3 region: CSAAEGLTGELFF. DNA of the CDR3: TGCAGTGCCGCGGAGGGACTAACCGGGGAGCTGTTTTTT.

This clonotype was detected ten times or more. This chain connects TRBV6-6 to TRBJ2-4; 8 positions match TRBD1. V was clipped by 0 bases and J by 1 base; unmatched bases: 8. The CDR3 is 18 residues long. Germline lookup yields CDR1 MNHNY and CDR2 SVGAGI (reference sequence). The DNA for the CDR3 is TGTGCCAGCAGTTACTCGAGACAGGGGTCGGCGGCCAAAAACATTCAGTACTTC. Its protein product is CASSYSRQGSAAKNIQYF.

The rearrangement uses TRBV7-2 and TRBJ2-7; 7 bases are a match to TRBD2. Germline trimming cut 2 bases from V and 0 bases from J; bases unmatched to any gene: 4. The CDR3 is 15 amino acids. Germline lookup yields CDR1 SGHTA and CDR2 FQGNSA. The CDR3 DNA reads as TGTGCCAGCAGCTTATGGGCTAGCGGCTCCTACGAGCAGTACTTC. This gives the protein CASSLWASGSYEQYF.

This clonotype was picked up many times. V is TRBV27 and J is TRBJ1-2; weak D call: TRBD1 (6 bases). Deletions cut 5 bases from V and 5 bases from J, with 12 bases between. CDR1 is MNHEY, CDR2 SMNVEV, per germline (reference sequence). The CDR3 has 13 amino acids. The CDR3 sequence is CASSPQGIYGYTF. CDR3 DNA sequence: TGTGCCAGCAGTCCTCAGGGGATATATGGCTACACCTTC.

In this sample, this clonotype turned up many times. The chain links TRBV12-3 or TRBV12-4 to TRBJ2-7; 12 bases align to TRBD2. The CDR3 contains 14 residues. After removal of 6 bases from V and 0 bases from J, the junction contained 0 bases not matched to a gene. DNA of the CDR3: TGTGCCAGCAGGGGACTAGCGGGCTCCTACGAGCAGTACTTC. Protein: CASRGLAGSYEQYF.

In DNA, the CDR3 is TGTGCCAGCAGTGACGGACAGGCCCTATTCCAGCCCCAGCATTTT. As protein: CASSDGQALFQPQHF. This chain connects TRBV6-1 to TRBJ1-5; TRBD1 aligns across 7 bases. CDR1 is MNHNS and CDR2 is SASEGT in the germline V gene. This CDR3 has 15 amino acids. Trimming removed 3 bases from V and 7 bases from J; junction bases left unmatched: 9.

This clonotype was seen many times. The chain employs TRBV12-3 or TRBV12-4 and TRBJ1-1, with 10 bases identical to TRBD1. Losses at the gene ends were 3 bases for V and 2 bases for J; bases not matched to a gene: 3. This CDR3 has 15 residues. The CDR3 DNA sequence: TGTGCCAGCAGTTTGGGGGACAGGGGCAACACTGAAGCTTTCTTT. Translated, it gives CASSLGDRGNTEAFF.

The V call is TRBV12-3 or TRBV12-4, the J call TRBJ1-5; D gene uncertain. The CDR3 contains 13 residues. V dropped 8 bases and J dropped 3 bases, with 11 bases sitting between them. The CDR3 DNA sequence: TGTGCCAGCCAACAGAACAACAATCAGCCCCAGCATTTT. Translating gives CASQQNNNQPQHF.

In its sample, this clonotype was seen many times. The rearrangement joins TRBV11-2 to TRBJ1-6; 10 bases are shared with TRBD1. Per the germline V gene, CDR1 is SGHAT and CDR2 is FQNNGV. CDR3 length: 15 residues. The ends lost 6 bases at V and 10 bases at J; junction bases unmatched: 9. The CDR3 nucleotides read TGTGCCAGCAGATGGACAGGGGGTGATTTGTCACCCCTCCACTTT. Translation: CASRWTGGDLSPLHF.

This clonotype appeared many times. The genes are TRBV7-3 and TRBJ1-2; D not certain. The CDR3 totals 13 residues. Germline V gene sequence: CDR1 SGHTA, CDR2 FQGTGA. Trimming took 5 bases from V and 4 from J, leaving 11 bases between them. The CDR3 region has the DNA TGTGCCAGCAGCCTTGACGGGTTCTATGGCTACACCTTC. Its translation: CASSLDGFYGYTF.

This clonotype was recorded at least ten times. CDR3 bases: TGTGCCAGCAGCTCCTCCCAACAGAAGGAGAGGTCCTATGGCTACACCTTC. It is translated as CASSSSQQKERSYGYTF. J is TRBJ1-2 and V is TRBV7-2, with unresolved D. The length of the CDR3 is 17 residues. Deletions cut 4 bases from V and 4 bases from J, with 22 bases between. Germline assignment: CDR1 SGHTA and CDR2 FQGNSA.

This clonotype was counted ten times or more. This chain links TRBV10-3 with TRBJ2-7; a possible D gene is TRBD1 (5 bases). This CDR3 comprises 13 residues. CDR1 and CDR2 (germline): ENHRY, SYGVKD. Trimming took off 2 bases at V and 3 bases at J, with 8 bases between the two ends. The CDR3 loop reads CAISEDQGYEQYF. As DNA, the CDR3 is TGTGCCATCAGTGAGGATCAGGGCTACGAGCAGTACTTC.

In this sample, this clonotype turned up many times. This rearrangement joins TRBV30 to TRBJ2-5; 10 bases line up with TRBD1. Germline V gene data show CDR1 as GTSNPN and CDR2 as SVGIG (reference sequence). The V and J ends lost 3 bases and 2 bases, in that order; junction bases with no gene match: 0. The CDR3 has 13 residues. In DNA, the CDR3 is TGTGCCTGGAGGGGACAGGGGCAAGAGACCCAGTACTTC. The encoded protein is CAWRGQGQETQYF.

The sample holds many counts of this clonotype. This rearrangement joins TRBV11-2 to TRBJ2-7, with 8 bases aligning to TRBD2. The CDR3 loop spans 16 amino acids. The V gene end was trimmed by 6 bases and the J gene end by 0 bases; junction bases not matched to a gene: 10. Germline CDR1 and CDR2: SGHAT and FQNNGV. This CDR3 reads CASRPTGTRDSYEQYF. DNA of the CDR3: TGTGCCAGCAGACCAACCGGGACTAGAGACTCCTACGAGCAGTACTTC.

This clonotype was observed a few times. The V and J genes are TRBV12-3 or TRBV12-4 and TRBJ1-5, with 9 bases aligning to TRBD1. Losses at the gene ends were 5 bases for V and 6 bases for J; bases not matched to a gene: 8. The CDR3 consists of 15 residues. CDR3 DNA sequence: TGTGCCAGCAGTACCAGGACAGGGGAGCGTCAGCCCCAGCATTTT. Translating gives CASSTRTGERQPQHF.

The CDR3 bases are TGTGCCAGCAGTTTAGTGAGGCAGGCAGGAGCCCAGCATTTT. It is translated as CASSLVRQAGAQHF. The chain recombines TRBV6-5 with TRBJ1-5; no clear D. The CDR3 totals 14 residues. With 4 bases removed from V and 11 bases from J, the gap between germline ends came to 18 bases. CDR1 MNHEY and CDR2 SVGAGI come from the germline V gene.

This clonotype has ten or more counts. The genes are TRBV29-1 and TRBJ2-7; D is possibly TRBD2 (6 bases). V lost 3 bases and J 0 bases, leaving 9 bases between the germline ends. Germline V gives CDR1 SQVTM, CDR2 ANQGSEA. The CDR3 has 13 residues. The CDR3 protein is CSVEAGSSYEQYF. The CDR3, as DNA: TGCAGCGTTGAGGCGGGGTCCTCCTACGAGCAGTACTTC.

The chain couples TRBV6-5 to TRBJ2-7; D gene uncertain. CDR3 length: 16 amino acids. Germline assignment: CDR1 MNHEY and CDR2 SVGAGI. V lost 0 bases, J lost 12 bases, and 24 bases lay in between. The CDR3 sequence: CASSYSVDSTTMIPYF. CDR3 nucleotides: TGTGCCAGCAGTTACTCAGTTGATAGCACTACCATGATACCGTACTTC.

This clonotype was detected ten times or more. The V gene is TRBV12-3 or TRBV12-4, the J gene TRBJ1-1; D is unclear. CDR3 length equals 13 residues. V was shortened by 3 bases and J by 7 bases, with 12 bases between the two germline ends. The CDR3 region is CASSFGQAIEAFF. DNA of the CDR3: TGTGCCAGCAGTTTCGGGCAGGCGATTGAAGCTTTCTTT.

This clonotype was observed many times. This chain uses TRBV12-3 or TRBV12-4 with TRBJ1-1, with 7 bases that match TRBD1. J gave up 4 bases and V 5 bases, and 4 bases lay outside the gene matches. CDR3 length: 13 residues. CDR3 protein: CASSPNRGTEAFF. CDR3 nucleotides: TGTGCCAGCAGTCCTAACAGGGGCACTGAAGCTTTCTTT.

There are many counts of this clonotype. The chain couples TRBV6-1 to TRBJ2-5; the D gene is possibly TRBD2 (6 bases). V was pared by 6 bases and J by 5 bases, with 16 bases between. The CDR3 runs 14 residues. Looked up from germline, CDR1 is MNHNS and CDR2 is SASEGT. CDR3 in amino acids: CASSQGTSIETQYF. In DNA form, the CDR3 reads TGTGCCAGCAGCCAAGGGACTTCGATCGAGACCCAGTACTTC.

This clonotype was counted many times. The chain is built from TRBV24-1 and TRBJ2-5; 10 bases align to TRBD2. The CDR3 extends over 16 amino acids. CDR1 and CDR2 (germline): KGHDR, SFDVKD. Trimming cost V 2 bases and J 5 bases; bases outside gene matches: 7. The CDR3 nucleotides are TGTGCCACCAGTGATTCCTCTAGCGGGAGTGGTGAGACCCAGTACTTC. The encoded protein is CATSDSSSGSGETQYF.

This chain joins TRBV12-3 or TRBV12-4 and TRBJ2-7; TRBD2 might be the D (6 bases). CDR3 length: 14 amino acids. The CDR3 sequence is CASAAGLSSYEQYF. In DNA form, the CDR3 reads TGTGCTTCGGCGGCGGGACTGTCCTCCTACGAGCAGTACTTC.

Written as DNA, the CDR3 is TGTGCCAGCAGTTACTCGAAGGGTCTAGGGAACTATGGCTACACCTTC. As protein: CASSYSKGLGNYGYTF. The V and J genes are TRBV6-2 or TRBV6-3 and TRBJ1-2, with D uncertain. Germline V lookup: CDR1 MNHEY, CDR2 SVGEGT. V gave up 0 bases and J gave up 2 bases, with 13 bases separating them. This CDR3 is 16 amino acids long.